The present TCR beta chain was sequenced within a study of cytomegalovirus exposure and HLA in healthy donors. General study results and limits: Reports credit the classifier with highly specific, highly sensitive diagnosis of cytomegalovirus status.

On this clone: Its cognate antigen is unknown.

Assay used: immunoSEQ multiplex PCR; TCRdb lists only in-frame clones, some missing. The table includes hundreds of thousands of clones, 80% to 90% detected once. An approximately 120-subject validation cohort, separate from the 666-subject first cohort, supplied the donors. CDR1 and CDR2 from the germline V gene are SGHNT and YYREEE (reference sequence). The CDR3 consists of 16 residues. The V and J ends lost 6 bases and 6 bases, in that order; junction bases with no gene match: 15. The sequence came from a man aged 18-30 years in good health and CMV-seronegative. The sample taken for sequencing was PBMCs. The J gene is TRBJ1-2, the V gene TRBV5-4; TRBD1 matches 9 bases. Here the CDR3 DNA reads TGTGCCAGCACCTGGTTACTAAGGGACAGGGACCATGGCTACACCTTC. It is translated as CASTWLLRDRDHGYTF.